The sequence of this T cell receptor (beta chain) was determined in a study of T-cell reconstitution after alpha-beta-depleted transplantation in children. Overall study findings and caveats: Some patients' high day-60 TCRbeta diversity was attributed to recipient cells surviving conditioning. The main origin of T-cell counts and diversity one year after transplant was newly produced T cells. Expanded graft clones, several hundred of them, were reportedly the source of alpha-beta T cells about two months after transplant.

TCRbeta library construction was performed incorporating unique molecular identifiers. TCRdb passed the PCR reads through MiXCR, listing each CDR3 protein once. This table has 200,000 to 250,000 distinct CDR3 sequences, about 11% appearing once. This clonotype was observed at least ten times. What it binds is unknown. The receptor comes from a child younger than two with acute myeloid leukemia, due to receive a stem cell transplant. The material sequenced was PBMCs, taken before TCRalphabeta/CD19-depleted stem cell transplant.

The CDR3 DNA reads as TGTGCCATCAGTGAGTCGGTGAACACCGGGGAGCTGTTTTTT. Translated: CAISESVNTGELFF. This rearrangement joins TRBV10-3 to TRBJ2-2, with D hard to call. From germline, CDR1 is ENHRY and CDR2 SYGVKD. The CDR3 contains 14 residues. V was trimmed by 0 bases and J by 1 base, leaving 3 bases between them.